The 27 T cell receptor beta chains below all came from one sample that was sequenced in a study of blood T cell repertoires in COVID-19. Produced via immunoSEQ multiplex PCR; TCRdb's table is partial and in-frame only. The table lists around 100,000 clones, around 81% of them singletons. The sequencing input was peripheral blood. These TCRs come from a man aged 50 to 60 with active or convalescent COVID-19.

This chain connects TRBV15 to TRBJ1-2, with 10 positions matching TRBD1. Germline trimming cut 3 bases from V and 1 base from J; bases unmatched to any gene: 5. Germline V gives CDR1 LNHNV, CDR2 YYDKDF (reference sequence). The CDR3 length is 16 residues. The CDR3 reads CATSSLWTGGNYGYTF. In DNA form, the CDR3 reads TGTGCCACCAGCAGCTTATGGACAGGGGGTAACTATGGCTACACCTTC.

The chain joins TRBV5-1 to TRBJ2-2; weak D call: TRBD2 (5 bases). This CDR3 spans 15 amino acids. Germline V gene lookup returns CDR1 SGHRS and CDR2 YFSETQ. Trimming stripped 7 bases from V and 3 bases from J, with 16 bases between. The CDR3 loop is CASRPAGSDTGELFF. Here the CDR3 DNA reads TGCGCCAGCCGCCCCGCGGGTTCTGACACCGGGGAGCTGTTTTTT.

CDR3 DNA sequence: TGTGCCAGCAGACTAGCGGGAGGGCTCACAGATACGCAGTATTTT. Its translation is CASRLAGGLTDTQYF. The chain employs TRBV27 and TRBJ2-3; 13 bases align to TRBD2. CDR3 size: 15 residues. Germline CDR1 and CDR2: MNHEY and SMNVEV (reference sequence). Trimming removed 6 bases from V and 2 bases from J; junction bases left unmatched: 2.

V gene TRBV11-2 combines with J gene TRBJ1-2; D is uncertain. The CDR3 spans 15 residues. The germline gives CDR1 SGHAT, CDR2 FQNNGV. V lost 5 bases, J lost 0 bases, and 13 bases lay in between. The CDR3: CASSQTGLANYGYTF. CDR3 nucleotide sequence: TGTGCCAGCAGCCAAACCGGCCTAGCTAACTATGGCTACACCTTC.

This chain joins TRBV11-2 and TRBJ1-6; 10 nucleotides agree with TRBD1. The CDR3 totals 17 residues. Germline CDR1 reads SGHAT; CDR2 reads FQNNGV. The junction had 6 bases not matched to a gene; V was cut back by 0 bases and J by 7 bases. The CDR3 region is CASSLDLGTGANSPLHF. DNA for the CDR3: TGTGCCAGCAGCTTAGATCTAGGGACAGGGGCGAATTCACCCCTCCACTTT.

J is TRBJ1-1 and V is TRBV6-5; weak D call: TRBD1 (5 bases). The ends were cut back, 0 bases at V and 1 base at J, with 9 bases in the middle. Germline V CDR1 and CDR2: MNHEY, SVGAGI. The CDR3 consists of 15 residues. The CDR3 is CASSYSGRANTEAFF. In DNA form, the CDR3 reads TGTGCCAGCAGTTACTCGGGCAGGGCGAACACTGAAGCTTTCTTT.

This rearrangement joins TRBV5-4 to TRBJ2-5, with 7 bases aligning to TRBD1. The ends lost 5 bases at V and 3 bases at J; junction bases unmatched: 4. The CDR3 totals 13 residues. Germline values: CDR1 SGHNT, CDR2 YYREEE (reference sequence). This CDR3 reads CASSSTGEETQYF. CDR3 coding DNA: TGTGCCAGCAGTTCCACAGGGGAAGAGACCCAGTACTTC. Based on the CDR3 plus reference TRBV5-4 and TRBJ2-5, the full variable domain is ETGVTQSPTHLIKTRGQQVTLRCSSQSGHNTVSWYQQALGQGPQFIFQYYREEENGRGNFPPRFSGLQFPNYSSELNVNALELDDSALYLCASSSTGEETQYFGPGTRLLVL.

The chain joins TRBV5-1 to TRBJ1-2; 8 nucleotides line up with TRBD1. The V gene's germline CDR1 is SGHRS and CDR2 YFSETQ. The V and J ends lost 0 bases and 12 bases, in that order; junction bases with no gene match: 1. The CDR3 is made up of 11 amino acids. The CDR3 region is CASSLGQGHTF. The CDR3 DNA follows: TGCGCCAGCAGCTTGGGACAGGGGCACACCTTC.

The V and J genes are TRBV19 and TRBJ1-3; 7 nucleotides agree with TRBD1. The CDR3 totals 13 residues. Germline CDR1 reads LNHDA; CDR2 reads SQIVND (reference sequence). V dropped 6 bases and J dropped 2; count of bases not matched to a gene: 1. CDR3 sequence (DNA): TGTGCCAGTAGCACAGGGGCTGGAAACACCATATATTTT. Encoded protein: CASSTGAGNTIYF.

The chain employs TRBV19 and TRBJ1-2; the D gene is possibly TRBD1 (5 bases). The CDR3 extends over 16 amino acids. The germline V gene encodes CDR1 LNHDA and CDR2 SQIVND (reference sequence). Deletions cut 3 bases from V and 5 bases from J, with 19 bases between. In DNA form, the CDR3 reads TGTGCCAGTAGTATGTCCAGGACATCTCAAGGATATGGCTACACCTTC. Encoded protein: CASSMSRTSQGYGYTF.

The chain employs TRBV6-5 and TRBJ1-5, with 7 nucleotides matching TRBD1. Germline V CDR1 and CDR2: MNHEY, SVGAGI. This CDR3 spans 14 amino acids. V trimming: 6 bases; J trimming: 3 bases; junction bases outside the gene matches: 5. The CDR3 spells CASSITGVNQPQHF. As DNA, the CDR3 is TGTGCCAGCAGCATTACAGGGGTCAATCAGCCCCAGCATTTT.

This chain connects TRBV28 to TRBJ1-1, with TRBD1 matching 8 bases. Germline trimming cut 2 bases from V and 10 bases from J; bases unmatched to any gene: 6. This CDR3 is built from 13 residues. In germline, CDR1 is MDHEN, CDR2 SYDVKM. CDR3 nucleotide sequence: TGTGCCAGCAGTTTAGTACAGGGGGAAGGAGCTTTCTTT. This sequence encodes CASSLVQGEGAFF.

The chain has TRBV11-3 and TRBJ1-1; D is perhaps TRBD1 (5 bases). Germline CDR1 SGHNT, CDR2 YENEEA. This CDR3 has 13 amino acids. Trimming shortened V by 3 bases and J by 2 bases, and 7 bases separated the two germline ends. The CDR3 region is CASSLGRNTEAFF. CDR3 coding DNA: TGTGCCAGCAGCTTGGGGCGAAACACTGAAGCTTTCTTT.

The chain links TRBV27 to TRBJ1-1, with D perhaps matching TRBD1 (6 bases). The CDR3 is made up of 14 amino acids. Germline loops: CDR1 MNHEY, CDR2 SMNVEV (reference sequence). Trimming shortened V by 5 bases and J by 5 bases, and 15 bases separated the two germline ends. The CDR3 DNA follows: TGTGCCAGCAGTCTAGGCAGGGGTCGGACTGAAGCTTTCTTT. Translated, it gives CASSLGRGRTEAFF.

The rearrangement uses TRBV29-1 and TRBJ1-1, with D maybe TRBD1 (5 bases). Germline V gene sequence: CDR1 SQVTM, CDR2 ANQGSEA. V gave up 6 bases and J gave up 4 bases, with 15 bases separating them. The length of the CDR3 is 13 residues. Here the CDR3 reads CSVLGTGGTEAFF. Written as DNA, the CDR3 is TGCAGCGTCCTAGGGACGGGGGGCACTGAAGCTTTCTTT.

The V gene is TRBV5-1, the J gene TRBJ2-4; 10 nucleotides agree with TRBD2. The V and J ends lost 0 bases and 8 bases, in that order; junction bases with no gene match: 8. Germline V gives CDR1 SGHRS, CDR2 YFSETQ. This CDR3 has 16 residues. The CDR3 nucleotides read TGCGCCAGCAGCTTGGGGCTAGCGGGAGCGGTAGACATTCAGTACTTC. Its protein product is CASSLGLAGAVDIQYF.

This chain uses TRBV15 with TRBJ2-2, with D tentatively TRBD1 (6 bases). Germline CDR1 and CDR2: LNHNV and YYDKDF (reference sequence). The CDR3 contains 17 residues. Between the trimmed V and J ends, which lost 0 bases and 2 bases, there was a span of 13 bases. CDR3 sequence: CATSRDLQGLNTGELFF. The CDR3 DNA reads as TGTGCCACCAGCAGAGATTTGCAGGGGCTCAACACCGGGGAGCTGTTTTTT.

The chain joins TRBV19 to TRBJ2-1; 14 bases agree with TRBD2. The V and J ends lost 4 bases and 0 bases, in that order; junction bases with no gene match: 5. This CDR3 is built from 18 residues. Per germline, CDR1 LNHDA and CDR2 SQIVND (reference sequence). For the CDR3, the DNA is TGTGCCAGTAGTAAGACGACTAGCGGGAGGGGCTCCTACAATGAGCAGTTCTTC. Its translation is CASSKTTSGRGSYNEQFF.

There are a few counts of this clone. This sequence joins TRBV3-1 (or the pseudogene TRBV3-2) and TRBJ1-1; the D gene is possibly TRBD1 (6 bases). Trimming pared 4 bases from V and 6 bases from J, leaving 12 bases between. In germline, CDR1 is LGHDT, CDR2 YNNKEL (reference sequence). The CDR3 runs 13 residues. The CDR3 nucleotides are TGTGCCAGCAGCCCAATCGGACAGTCTGAAGCTTTCTTT. Encoded protein: CASSPIGQSEAFF.

The chain employs TRBV5-4 and TRBJ2-7, with TRBD2 matching 8 bases. Germline V gene data show CDR1 as SGHNT and CDR2 as YYREEE (reference sequence). V lost 1 base to trimming and J lost 6 bases; unmatched junction nucleotides: 9. The CDR3 consists of 15 residues. CDR3: CASSLRREALSEQYF. The DNA for the CDR3 is TGTGCCAGCAGCTTGAGGCGGGAGGCCCTGAGCGAGCAGTACTTC.

The chain carries TRBV7-2 and TRBJ2-5; TRBD1 is a possible D gene (6 bases). Germline V gene lookup returns CDR1 SGHTA and CDR2 FQGNSA. Trimming took 5 bases from V and 4 from J, leaving 17 bases between them. The CDR3 is 15 residues long. The CDR3 loop is CASSPFGVGGETQYF. The CDR3 DNA is TGTGCCAGCAGCCCCTTTGGGGTAGGGGGAGAGACCCAGTACTTC.

The rearrangement links TRBV6-5 to TRBJ2-3; D remains ambiguous. This CDR3 is 15 amino acids long. Per the germline V gene, CDR1 is MNHEY and CDR2 is SVGAGI. V was cut by 6 bases and J by 0 bases, with 13 bases left in between. In DNA, the CDR3 is TGTGCCAGCAGCGTGGGCCTTGGTAGCACAGATACGCAGTATTTT. This translates into CASSVGLGSTDTQYF.

The gene calls are TRBV7-2 and TRBJ2-2; D is ambiguous. The CDR3 sequence is 12 residues long. Trimming stripped 5 bases from V and 4 bases from J, with 5 bases between. Germline loops: CDR1 SGHTA, CDR2 FQGNSA. The CDR3 is CASSPLTGELFF. The DNA for the CDR3 is TGTGCCAGCAGCCCACTCACCGGGGAGCTGTTTTTT. Complete variable domain (other parts from reference TRBV7-2 and TRBJ2-2): GAGVSQSPSNKVTEKGKDVELRCDPISGHTALYWYRQSLGQGLEFLIYFQGNSAPDKSGLPSDRFSAERTGGSVSTLTIQRTQQEDSAVYLCASSPLTGELFFGEGSRLTVL.

This clone has a single count. V usage is TRBV7-8 and J usage is TRBJ2-7; weak D call: TRBD2 (5 bases). The germline CDR1 and CDR2 sequences are SGHVS and FQNEAQ. The V end lost 1 base, the J end lost 3 bases, and 16 bases lay between the germline ends. The length of the CDR3 is 16 residues. CDR3 amino acids: CASSLVPRTGYYEQYF. DNA of the CDR3: TGTGCCAGCAGCTTAGTTCCTCGGACTGGATACTACGAGCAGTACTTC.

CDR3: CASGQGDNQPQHF. CDR3 nucleotides: TGTGCCAGCGGACAGGGCGACAATCAGCCCCAGCATTTT. V usage is TRBV12-3 or TRBV12-4 and J usage is TRBJ1-5; TRBD1 matches 8 bases. The CDR3 loop spans 13 amino acids. V lost 8 bases to trimming and J lost 3 bases; unmatched junction nucleotides: 3.

There are a few counts of this clone. V gene TRBV28 combines with J gene TRBJ2-7; 7 bases map to TRBD2. The germline V gene encodes CDR1 MDHEN and CDR2 SYDVKM. This CDR3 contains 15 residues. The V segment lost 0 bases and the J segment 5 bases; nucleotides outside the gene matches: 7. CDR3 protein: CASSLWEDAGDEQYF. The CDR3 DNA is TGTGCCAGCAGTTTATGGGAGGACGCGGGAGACGAGCAGTACTTC.

The chain combines TRBV18 with TRBJ1-4; D may be TRBD1 (5 bases). The CDR3 totals 13 residues. Between the trimmed V and J ends, which lost 6 bases and 2 bases, there was a span of 7 bases. Germline CDR1 is KGHSH and CDR2 is LQKENI. The CDR3 reads CASSRGTNEKLFF. As DNA, the CDR3 is TGTGCCAGCTCCCGGGGGACTAATGAAAAACTGTTTTTT.